Sequencing of this TCR beta chain was carried out in a study of shared clonotypes between healthy human individuals. Germline V gives CDR1 MNHNY, CDR2 SVGAGI (reference sequence). This CDR3 spans 16 amino acids. The junction had 9 bases not matched to a gene; V was cut back by 2 bases and J by 4 bases. Sequencing was performed with immunoSEQ multiplex PCR; in TCRdb, only in-frame clones are kept and a portion is missing. The data hold 2 million to 2.5 million clones, with 95% observed a single time. The sample was naive CD4+ T cells sorted from blood. The subset: CD45RA+ positively selected. The chain has TRBV6-6 and TRBJ2-7; 9 nucleotides agree with TRBD2. The clonotype was recovered from a man aged 18-30 years in good health. The CDR3 nucleotides are TGTGCCAGCAGTTACACGGACAGCGGGAGGTCGTACGAGCAGTACTTC. Protein sequence: CASSYTDSGRSYEQYF.